The next 3 T cell receptor gamma chains were all read from a single sample in a study of Vδ1+ human thymocytes. For these receptors, no antigen is known. RNA was extracted from the cells and then reverse transcribed. The CDR3 regions were amplified by multiplex PCR from V-gene primers to a constant-region primer. TCRdb re-called clones from the multiplex PCR reads via CATT. The table has tens of thousands of gamma-chain clones, roughly a fifth seen once; the top ten hold under 2%. Study conclusions and caveats: Highly polyclonal TRG and TRD repertoires with Gaussian CDR3 length distributions appeared in thymus.

Sequenced sample: Vdelta1+ gamma-delta thymocytes from the thymus. Regarding subset: FACS-sorted CD3+ TCRalphabeta- TCRVdelta1+ TCRVdelta2- thymocytes. The receptors originated from a girl under three years old who had congenital heart surgery.

This clone was observed a handful of times. The chain uses TRGV8 and TRGJ1 or TRGJ2. V lost 1 base, J lost 12 bases, and 6 bases stayed unmatched. CDR1 is VENAVY and CDR2 is YDSYNSRV in the germline V gene. This CDR3 spans 11 amino acids. The CDR3 DNA sequence: TGTGCCACCTGGGATAGTTGTCGGAAACTCTTT. Translated: CATWDSCRKLF.

As regards this clone: The sample contains more than one DNA sequence encoding this CDR3. The chain joins TRGV4 to TRGJ1 or TRGJ2. Germline CDR1 and CDR2: EGSTGY and YDSYTSSV. J gave up 4 bases and V 2 bases, and 5 bases lay outside the gene matches. CDR3 size: 13 residues. The DNA for the CDR3 is TGTGCCACCTGGGATGTGGCGTATTATAAGAAACTCTTT. Translating gives CATWDVAYYKKLF.

The chain is built from TRGV2 and TRGJP2. CDR3 size: 19 residues. With V trimmed by 1 base and J by 8 bases, 22 bases remained unmatched. Germline V gives CDR1 EGSNGY, CDR2 YDSYNSKV. This chain's CDR3 is CATWDGLGGLSPSDWIKTF. Written as DNA, the CDR3 is TGTGCCACCTGGGACGGCTTGGGGGGGCTTTCTCCTTCCGATTGGATCAAGACGTTT.